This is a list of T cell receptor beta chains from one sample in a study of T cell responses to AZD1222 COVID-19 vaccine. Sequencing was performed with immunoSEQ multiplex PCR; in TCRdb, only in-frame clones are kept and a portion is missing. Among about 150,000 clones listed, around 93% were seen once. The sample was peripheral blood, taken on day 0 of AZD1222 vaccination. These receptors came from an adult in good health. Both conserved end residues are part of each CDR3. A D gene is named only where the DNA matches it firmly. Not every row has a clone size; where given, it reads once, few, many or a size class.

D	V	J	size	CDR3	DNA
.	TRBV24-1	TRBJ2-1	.	CATSEGPVDEQFF	TGTGCCACCAGTGAAGGACCCGTCGATGAGCAGTTCTTC
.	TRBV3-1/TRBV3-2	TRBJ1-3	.	CASSQDPWAGNTIYF	TGTGCCAGCAGCCAAGATCCGTGGGCTGGAAACACCATATATTTT
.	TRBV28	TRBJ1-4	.	CASSVGGKSGEKLFF	TGTGCCAGCAGTGTGGGTGGGAAGAGTGGGGAAAAACTGTTTTTT
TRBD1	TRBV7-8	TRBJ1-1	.	CASSPRQGGMNTEAFF	TGTGCCAGCAGCCCCCGACAGGGGGGGATGAACACTGAAGCTTTCTTT
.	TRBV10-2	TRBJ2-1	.	CASSESTEGGEQFF	TGCGCCAGCAGTGAGTCGACAGAGGGTGGTGAGCAGTTCTTC
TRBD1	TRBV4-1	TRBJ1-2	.	CASSRGQGADYGYTF	TGCGCCAGCAGCCGAGGACAGGGGGCTGACTATGGCTACACCTTC
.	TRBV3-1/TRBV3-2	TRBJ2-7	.	CASSQGHSSYEQYF	TGTGCCAGCAGCCAAGGGCACAGCTCCTACGAGCAGTACTTC
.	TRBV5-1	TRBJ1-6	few	CASSFILGSNNSPLHF	TGCGCCAGCAGCTTTATTCTCGGGAGTAATAATTCACCCCTCCACTTT
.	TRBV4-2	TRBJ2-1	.	CASSQDGRAYNEQFF	TGTGCCAGCAGCCAAGATGGGCGCGCCTACAATGAGCAGTTCTTC
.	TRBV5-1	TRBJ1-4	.	CASSLAAGLNEKLFF	TGCGCCAGCAGCTTGGCAGCAGGGCTAAATGAAAAACTGTTTTTT
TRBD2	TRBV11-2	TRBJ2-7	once	CASSSSGRSYEQYF	TGTGCCAGCAGCAGTAGCGGGAGGTCCTACGAGCAGTACTTC
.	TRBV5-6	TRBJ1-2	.	CASSLPLDRTYGYTF	TGTGCCAGCAGCTTGCCCCTTGACAGGACCTATGGCTACACCTTC
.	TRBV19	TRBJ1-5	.	CASREGEAQHF	TGTGCCAGCCGCGAGGGGGAGGCCCAGCATTTT
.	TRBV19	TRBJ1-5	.	CASSILREVNQPQHF	TGTGCCAGTAGTATATTGAGGGAAGTCAATCAGCCCCAGCATTTT
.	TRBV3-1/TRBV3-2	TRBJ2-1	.	CASSRDSSSYNEQFF	TGTGCCAGCAGCCGGGACTCCTCCTCCTACAATGAGCAGTTCTTC
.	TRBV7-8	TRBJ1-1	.	CASSLPGVVTEAFF	TGTGCCAGCAGCTTACCAGGGGTGGTCACTGAAGCTTTCTTT
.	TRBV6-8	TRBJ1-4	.	CASSRPATNEKLFF	TGTGCCAGCAGTCGGCCTGCAACTAATGAAAAACTGTTTTTT
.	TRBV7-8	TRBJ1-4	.	CASSLDGWEKLFF	TGTGCCAGCAGCTTAGACGGTTGGGAAAAACTGTTTTTT
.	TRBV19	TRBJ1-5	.	CASSIAGIKVTQPQHF	TGTGCCAGTAGTATAGCGGGGATTAAGGTCACTCAGCCCCAGCATTTT
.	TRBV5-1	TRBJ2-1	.	CASSLQGPSYNEQFF	TGCGCCAGCAGCCTGCAGGGGCCTTCCTACAATGAGCAGTTCTTC
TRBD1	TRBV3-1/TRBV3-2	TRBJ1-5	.	CASSPGTGNQPQHF	TGTGCCAGCAGCCCCGGGACAGGGAATCAGCCCCAGCATTTT
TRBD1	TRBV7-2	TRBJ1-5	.	CASSPGQGSEPQHF	TGTGCCAGCAGCCCAGGACAGGGGTCGGAGCCCCAGCATTTT
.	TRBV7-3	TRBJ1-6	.	CASSSLGTNSPLHF	TGTGCCAGCAGCTCGTTGGGGACCAATTCACCCCTCCACTTT
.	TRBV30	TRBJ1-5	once	CAWSAGSADQPQHF	TGTGCCTGGAGTGCAGGGTCCGCCGATCAGCCCCAGCATTTT
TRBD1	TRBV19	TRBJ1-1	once	CASSTGTGFSTEAFF	TGTGCCAGTAGTACCGGGACAGGTTTTAGCACTGAAGCTTTCTTT
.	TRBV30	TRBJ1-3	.	CAWTMTAGNTIYF	TGTGCCTGGACTATGACAGCTGGAAACACCATATATTTT
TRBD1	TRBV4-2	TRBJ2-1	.	CASSQPGGFQFF	TGTGCCAGCAGCCAGCCAGGGGGTTTCCAGTTCTTC
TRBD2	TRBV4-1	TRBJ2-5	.	CASSQERGREARQETQYF	TGCGCCAGCAGCCAAGAAAGGGGACGGGAGGCCCGCCAAGAGACCCAGTACTTC
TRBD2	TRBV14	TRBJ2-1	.	CASRQTSGRYNEQFF	TGTGCCAGCAGGCAAACTAGCGGGAGATACAATGAGCAGTTCTTC
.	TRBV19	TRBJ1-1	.	CASRYGNTEAFF	TGTGCCAGTAGATACGGAAACACTGAAGCTTTCTTT
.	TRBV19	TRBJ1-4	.	CASSLGLNGEKLFF	TGTGCCAGTAGTTTAGGACTAAACGGGGAAAAACTGTTTTTT
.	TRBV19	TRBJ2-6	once	CASSLLTGANVLTF	TGTGCCAGTAGTTTGCTAACTGGGGCCAACGTCCTGACTTTC
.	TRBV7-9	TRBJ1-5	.	CASSLGAGEEPQHF	TGTGCCAGCAGCTTAGGAGCAGGGGAGGAGCCCCAGCATTTT
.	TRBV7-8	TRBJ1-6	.	CASSRAVRQSTLHF	TGTGCCAGCAGCCGTGCCGTGAGGCAGTCGACCCTCCACTTT
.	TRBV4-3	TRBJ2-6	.	CASSQAQPGANVLTF	TGCGCCAGCAGCCAAGCCCAGCCTGGGGCCAACGTCCTGACTTTC
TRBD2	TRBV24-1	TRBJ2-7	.	CATSDSTSGSHEQYF	TGTGCCACCAGTGACTCGACTAGCGGGAGTCATGAGCAGTACTTC
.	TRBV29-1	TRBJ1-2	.	CSAEGQTIGYGYTF	TGCAGCGCCGAGGGACAAACGATAGGGTATGGCTACACCTTC
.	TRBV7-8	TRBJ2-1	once	CASSLNWAYNEQFF	TGTGCCAGCAGCTTAAATTGGGCTTACAATGAGCAGTTCTTC
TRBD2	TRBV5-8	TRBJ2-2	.	CASSWGLAGEGTGELFF	TGTGCCAGCAGCTGGGGACTAGCGGGAGAGGGCACCGGGGAGCTGTTTTTT
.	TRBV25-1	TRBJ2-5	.	CASSGREGSNRGETQYF	TGTGCCAGCAGTGGACGAGAAGGGAGTAACAGAGGAGAGACCCAGTACTTC
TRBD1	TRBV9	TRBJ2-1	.	CASSDYRGLGEQFF	TGTGCCAGCAGCGACTACAGGGGGCTGGGCGAGCAGTTCTTC
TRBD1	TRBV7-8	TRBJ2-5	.	CASSSGTARRETQYF	TGTGCCAGCAGCTCCGGGACAGCCAGGCGAGAGACCCAGTACTTC
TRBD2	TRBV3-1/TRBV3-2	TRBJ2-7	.	CASAIAGPYEQYF	TGTGCCAGTGCAATAGCGGGGCCCTACGAGCAGTACTTC